This TCR beta chain was sequenced in a study of human T cells and chemical hapten exposure. This clonotype was seen ten or more times. The library put unique molecular identifiers onto individual cDNA molecules. TCRdb used MiXCR to reprocess the RACE reads, holding one entry per CDR3 protein. The sample has 150,000 to 200,000 distinct CDR3 sequences, more than 20% seen once. The CDR3 has 15 amino acids. The germline V gene has CDR1 SGHRS and CDR2 YFSETQ. Deletions cut 1 base from V and 2 bases from J, with 9 bases between. Time point indicated: patch test 3, about 24 weeks after DPC sensitization. The treatment was: therapeutic diphenylcyclopropenone sensitization with weekly scalp DPC.

The sequence derives from a woman aged 40 to 50 with alopecia areata. Some clones in this sample may be carry-over from other donors' samples. The sample consisted of whole blood, taken in connection with sensitization to the hapten diphenylcyclopropenone (DPC). V usage is TRBV5-1 and J usage is TRBJ2-2, with D perhaps given as TRBD1 or TRBD2 (5 bases each). The CDR3 loop is CASSLWDGNTGELFF. The CDR3 coding sequence is TGCGCCAGCAGCTTGTGGGACGGCAACACCGGGGAGCTGTTTTTT.